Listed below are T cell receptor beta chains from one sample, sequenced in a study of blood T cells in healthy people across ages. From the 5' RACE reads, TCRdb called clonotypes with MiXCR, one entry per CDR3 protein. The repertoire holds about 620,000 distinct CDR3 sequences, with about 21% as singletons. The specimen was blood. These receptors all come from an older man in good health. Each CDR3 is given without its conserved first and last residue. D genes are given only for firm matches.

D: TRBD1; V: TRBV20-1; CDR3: SASTTGGQY
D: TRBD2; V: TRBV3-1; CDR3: ASSQAASGAGAVGELF
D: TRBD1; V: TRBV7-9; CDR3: ASSLVGTAGANVLT
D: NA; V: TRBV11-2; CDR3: ASRTGLSSYEQY
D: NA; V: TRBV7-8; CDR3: ASSIPQETQY
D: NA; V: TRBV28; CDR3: ASSLDLGTSSSYEQY
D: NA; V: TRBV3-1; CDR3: ASSRTTQNTGELF
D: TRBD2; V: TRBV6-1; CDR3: ASTLAGVRNGEQF
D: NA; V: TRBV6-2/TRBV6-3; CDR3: ASRRGTARQETQY
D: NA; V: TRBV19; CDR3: ASSRGGLSQETQY
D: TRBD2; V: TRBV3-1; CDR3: ASSQSLAGGRDEQF